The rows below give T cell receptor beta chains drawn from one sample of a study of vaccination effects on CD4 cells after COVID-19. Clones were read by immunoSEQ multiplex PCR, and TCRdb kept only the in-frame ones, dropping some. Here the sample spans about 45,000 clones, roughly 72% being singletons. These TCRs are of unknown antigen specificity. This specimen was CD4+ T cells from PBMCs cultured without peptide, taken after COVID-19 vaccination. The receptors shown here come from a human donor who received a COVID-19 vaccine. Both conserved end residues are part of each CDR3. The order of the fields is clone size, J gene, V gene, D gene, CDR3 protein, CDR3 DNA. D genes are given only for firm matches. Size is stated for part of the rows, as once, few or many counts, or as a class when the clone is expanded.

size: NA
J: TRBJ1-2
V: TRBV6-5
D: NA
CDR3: CASTPGVYYGYTF
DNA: TGTGCCAGCACCCCAGGGGTCTACTATGGCTACACCTTC

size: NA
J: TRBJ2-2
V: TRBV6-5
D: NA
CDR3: CASSYGVGELFF
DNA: TGTGCCAGCAGTTATGGGGTCGGGGAGCTGTTTTTT

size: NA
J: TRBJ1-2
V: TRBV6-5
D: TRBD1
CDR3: CASRDSGTGSRYTF
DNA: TGTGCCAGCAGAGATTCCGGGACAGGGAGTCGCTACACCTTC

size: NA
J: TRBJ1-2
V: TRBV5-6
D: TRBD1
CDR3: CASSLRGTGGNYGYTF
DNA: TGTGCCAGCAGCTTGAGGGGTACAGGGGGCAACTATGGCTACACCTTC

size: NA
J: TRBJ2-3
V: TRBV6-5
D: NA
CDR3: CASMGPDTQYF
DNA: TGTGCCAGCATGGGCCCAGATACGCAGTATTTT

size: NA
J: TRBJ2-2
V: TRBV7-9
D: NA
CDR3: CASSPTTSLRANTGELFF
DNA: TGTGCCAGCAGCCCAACGACTAGTTTGAGAGCGAACACCGGGGAGCTGTTTTTT

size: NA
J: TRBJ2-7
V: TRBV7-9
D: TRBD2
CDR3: CASRYRDRTSGSLGEQYF
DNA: TGTGCCAGCAGGTACCGGGACAGAACTAGCGGGAGTTTGGGAGAGCAGTACTTC

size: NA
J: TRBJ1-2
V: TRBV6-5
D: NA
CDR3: CASSYSPNYGYTF
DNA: TGTGCCAGCAGTTACTCGCCTAACTATGGCTACACCTTC

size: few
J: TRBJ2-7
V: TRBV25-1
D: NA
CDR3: CASSALAMGHPSSYEQYF
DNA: TGTGCCAGCAGTGCCCTGGCCATGGGTCACCCAAGCTCCTACGAGCAGTACTTC

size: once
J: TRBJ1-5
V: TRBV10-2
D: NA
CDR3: CASSPLVRRNSNQPQHF
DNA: TGCGCCAGCAGCCCTTTGGTACGGAGGAATAGCAATCAGCCCCAGCATTTT

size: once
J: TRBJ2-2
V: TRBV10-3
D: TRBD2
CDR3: CAISEAGGDTNTGELFF
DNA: TGTGCCATCAGTGAGGCGGGGGGCGACACTAACACCGGGGAGCTGTTTTTT

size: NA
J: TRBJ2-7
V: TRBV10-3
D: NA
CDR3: CAISELGYVADSSYEQYF
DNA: TGTGCCATCAGTGAACTAGGATACGTAGCCGACAGCTCCTACGAGCAGTACTTC

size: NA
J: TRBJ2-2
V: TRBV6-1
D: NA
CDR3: CAIQGTNTGELFF
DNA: TGTGCCATCCAGGGGACGAACACCGGGGAGCTGTTTTTT

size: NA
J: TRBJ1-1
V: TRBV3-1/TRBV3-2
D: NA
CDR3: CASSQPAGTEAFF
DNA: TGTGCCAGCAGCCAACCTGCCGGGACTGAAGCTTTCTTT

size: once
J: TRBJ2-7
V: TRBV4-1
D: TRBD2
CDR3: CASSQRGDHDYEQYF
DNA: TGCGCCAGCAGTCAACGGGGGGACCACGACTACGAGCAGTACTTC

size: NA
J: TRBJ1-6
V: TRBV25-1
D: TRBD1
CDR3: CASSGDRGYNSPLHF
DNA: TGTGCCAGCAGTGGAGACAGGGGGTATAATTCACCCCTCCACTTT

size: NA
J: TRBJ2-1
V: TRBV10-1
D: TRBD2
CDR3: CASNNTRSGSCFFEQFF
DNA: TGCGCCAGCAACAATACTCGTAGCGGGAGTTGTTTTTTTGAGCAGTTCTTC

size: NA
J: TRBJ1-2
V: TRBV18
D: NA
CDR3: CASSPNGDTNYGYTF
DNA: TGTGCCAGCTCACCAAATGGGGACACGAACTATGGCTACACCTTC

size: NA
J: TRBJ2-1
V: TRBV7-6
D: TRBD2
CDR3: CASSSPLMLAGNSYNEQFF
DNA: TGTGCCAGCAGCTCCCCCCTAATGTTAGCGGGGAATTCTTACAATGAGCAGTTCTTC

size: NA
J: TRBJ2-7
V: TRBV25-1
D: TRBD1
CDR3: CASSWDRASEQYF
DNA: TGTGCCAGCAGCTGGGACAGGGCTTCCGAGCAGTACTTC

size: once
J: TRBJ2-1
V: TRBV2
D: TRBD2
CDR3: CASSLAGGSSSYNEQFF
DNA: TGTGCCAGCAGCCTAGCGGGGGGCTCAAGCTCCTACAATGAGCAGTTCTTC

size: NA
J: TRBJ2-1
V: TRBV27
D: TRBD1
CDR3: CASSSGQGLKNEQFF
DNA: TGTGCCAGCAGTTCGGGACAGGGCCTGAAAAATGAGCAGTTCTTC

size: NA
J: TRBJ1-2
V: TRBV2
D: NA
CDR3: CASSSLGGYTF
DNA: TGTGCCAGCAGTTCTCTAGGGGGCTACACCTTC